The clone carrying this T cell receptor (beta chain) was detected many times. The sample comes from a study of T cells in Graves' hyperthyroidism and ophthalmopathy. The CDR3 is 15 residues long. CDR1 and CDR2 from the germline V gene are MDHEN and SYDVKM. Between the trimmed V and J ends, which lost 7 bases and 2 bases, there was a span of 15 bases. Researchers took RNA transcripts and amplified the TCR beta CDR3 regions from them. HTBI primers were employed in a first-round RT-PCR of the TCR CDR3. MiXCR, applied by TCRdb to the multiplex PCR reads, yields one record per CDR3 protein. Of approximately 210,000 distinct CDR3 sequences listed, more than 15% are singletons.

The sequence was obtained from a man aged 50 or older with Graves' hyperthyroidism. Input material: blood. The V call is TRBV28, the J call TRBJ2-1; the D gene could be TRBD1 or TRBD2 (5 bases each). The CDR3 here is CASTFLGPAYNEQFF. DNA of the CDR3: TGTGCCAGCACCTTTCTGGGACCCGCCTACAATGAGCAGTTCTTC.